A single sample gave rise to the 2 T cell receptor beta chains below, sequenced in a study of cytomegalovirus exposure and HLA in healthy donors. Primers included in the PCR were 60 Vbeta and 13 Jbeta primers. Clones were sequenced by immunoSEQ multiplex PCR, and TCRdb holds only the in-frame ones, with some missing. This sample carries about 55,000 clones, 65% to 85% of them seen once, and the ten largest clones take 1.5% to 2%. Input material: PBMCs. The receptors were sampled from a young man in good health and CMV-seronegative.

This chain connects TRBV6-6 to TRBJ2-2, with D unresolved. The CDR3 length is 14 residues. Germline V gives CDR1 MNHNY, CDR2 SVGAGI (reference sequence). V lost 2 bases to trimming and J lost 4 bases, with 8 bases between them. The CDR3, as DNA: TGTGCCAGCAGTTACGGTAGCCCCACCGGGGAGCTGTTTTTT. As protein: CASSYGSPTGELFF.

The chain recombines TRBV18 with TRBJ1-1; 11 nucleotides align to TRBD1. J gave up 11 bases and V 4 bases, and 6 bases lay outside the gene matches. Germline V gene data show CDR1 as KGHSH and CDR2 as LQKENI. The CDR3 contains 13 residues. The CDR3 bases are TGTGCCAGCTCACAAGGGGACAGGGGGGTGGCTTTCTTT. Its translation: CASSQGDRGVAFF.